The clone carrying this T cell receptor (beta chain) was observed a handful of times. This specimen belongs to a study of cytomegalovirus exposure and HLA in healthy donors. In the PCR, 60 Vbeta and 13 Jbeta primers were used. The protocol was immunoSEQ multiplex PCR, while the TCRdb copy is restricted to in-frame clones and leaves out a portion. The sample carries around 130,000 clones, more than 60% recorded once. The germline gives CDR1 ENHRY, CDR2 SYGVKD. Trimming cost V 2 bases and J 5 bases; bases outside gene matches: 5. The CDR3 covers 15 residues. Material for sequencing was PBMCs. The rearrangement uses TRBV10-3 and TRBJ1-5, with 8 bases matching TRBD1. The sequence derives from a woman between 40 and 50 years old in good health and CMV-seronegative. In DNA form, the CDR3 reads TGTGCCATCAGTGAGACTCAGGGGGCGGATCAGCCCCAGCATTTT. It codes for CAISETQGADQPQHF.